A selection of T cell receptor beta chains follows, all from one sample in a study of blood T cell repertoires in COVID-19. Sequencing used immunoSEQ multiplex PCR; TCRdb keeps in-frame clones, though not all of them. This table holds about 320,000 clones, 90% found once. The sequenced sample was PBMCs or T cells enriched from blood (not recorded which). Receptors originate from a woman aged 30 to 39 who had been exposed to COVID-19. Both conserved end residues are trimmed from each CDR3. A D gene is named only where the DNA matches it firmly.

j_gene,d_gene,v_gene,CDR3aa
TRBJ1-6,-,TRBV6-5,ASSYDPERYSPLH
TRBJ1-1,-,TRBV6-5,ASSPRRGKNTEAF
TRBJ1-1,-,TRBV3-1/TRBV3-2,ASSQASGGDTEAF
TRBJ1-5,TRBD1,TRBV3-1/TRBV3-2,ASSQGDRVEQPQH
TRBJ1-5,-,TRBV7-8,ASSFRTASGPQH
TRBJ2-1,-,TRBV7-6,ASSLGVYPPFNEQF
TRBJ1-4,-,TRBV2,ASRNRASNEKLF
TRBJ2-1,TRBD2,TRBV7-2,ASSLGAGGPYRNEQF
TRBJ1-2,TRBD1,TRBV5-1,ASSPSGTGELGYT
TRBJ1-5,-,TRBV4-1,ASSQDPVVSNQPQH
TRBJ1-2,-,TRBV10-2,ASSELQQGWNGYT
TRBJ2-2,-,TRBV9,ASSVVTGGTGELF
TRBJ2-3,TRBD2,TRBV7-3,ASSLSPSGVFDTQY
TRBJ1-2,-,TRBV7-8,ASSLSQGTNYGYT
TRBJ1-4,TRBD1,TRBV6-5,ASSYSYGTGGEKLF
TRBJ1-3,TRBD1,TRBV5-7,ASRGQGLSTIY
TRBJ2-2,TRBD1,TRBV5-1,ASSPVLETGLTGELF
TRBJ2-5,TRBD1,TRBV5-8,ASSAGQGMETQY
TRBJ1-3,-,TRBV18,ASSANRAGNTIY
TRBJ2-7,-,TRBV21-1,ASSHRRGLSSYEQY
TRBJ2-3,TRBD2,TRBV7-2,ASSLGLAVTDTQY
TRBJ2-1,TRBD1,TRBV11-1,ASSFSGTAYNEQF
TRBJ2-2,TRBD1,TRBV24-1,ATSDPSTGAGELF
TRBJ1-2,-,TRBV18,ASSPTGRWDYGYT
TRBJ1-6,-,TRBV5-4,ASSANRDLPSPLH
TRBJ1-1,-,TRBV19,ASSNTFKMNTEAF
TRBJ2-3,TRBD1,TRBV3-1/TRBV3-2,ASSLGQGTGDTQY
TRBJ1-4,TRBD1,TRBV7-8,ASSPGTGHRKLF
TRBJ1-2,TRBD1,TRBV9,ASSVGGTGYGYT
TRBJ2-1,-,TRBV7-9,ASSLSPSDEQF
TRBJ1-1,-,TRBV7-6,ASSSRGSGTEAF
TRBJ1-3,TRBD1,TRBV2,ASSEPTGSGNTIY
TRBJ1-2,-,TRBV6-2/TRBV6-3,ASSYSSLRQSTNYGYT
TRBJ1-2,-,TRBV9,ASSVAGTSGADGYT
TRBJ1-1,-,TRBV7-3,ASSATGMNTEAF
TRBJ1-1,-,TRBV6-4,ASSAGSVTEAF
TRBJ2-5,-,TRBV2,ASRSGAETQY
TRBJ1-4,-,TRBV19,ASSFFDSSPEKLF
TRBJ1-5,-,TRBV6-5,ASSSWRSNQPQH
TRBJ2-2,-,TRBV9,ASSVAVNTGELF
TRBJ2-1,TRBD2,TRBV19,ASSPATSGYNEQF
TRBJ1-2,-,TRBV9,ASSVLGDTYGYT
TRBJ1-1,TRBD1,TRBV7-9,ASSSLQGASTEAF
TRBJ2-7,-,TRBV27,ASSNNRNSYEQY
TRBJ1-4,-,TRBV19,ASSIRTGSVNEKLF
TRBJ1-5,-,TRBV7-2,ASSSAGILNQPQH
TRBJ1-6,-,TRBV2,ASSEAKISLH
TRBJ1-1,-,TRBV6-5,ASRRVRNTEAF
TRBJ2-1,-,TRBV21-1,ASKGGEQF
TRBJ2-7,-,TRBV3-1/TRBV3-2,ASSPRVGEQY
TRBJ1-2,TRBD1,TRBV7-2,ASSPRDRKMDGYT
TRBJ2-7,-,TRBV5-1,ASSPTGAYEQY
TRBJ1-6,-,TRBV4-2,ASSQDPPSEEGSPLH
TRBJ2-7,-,TRBV18,ASSPRTTGGQEQY